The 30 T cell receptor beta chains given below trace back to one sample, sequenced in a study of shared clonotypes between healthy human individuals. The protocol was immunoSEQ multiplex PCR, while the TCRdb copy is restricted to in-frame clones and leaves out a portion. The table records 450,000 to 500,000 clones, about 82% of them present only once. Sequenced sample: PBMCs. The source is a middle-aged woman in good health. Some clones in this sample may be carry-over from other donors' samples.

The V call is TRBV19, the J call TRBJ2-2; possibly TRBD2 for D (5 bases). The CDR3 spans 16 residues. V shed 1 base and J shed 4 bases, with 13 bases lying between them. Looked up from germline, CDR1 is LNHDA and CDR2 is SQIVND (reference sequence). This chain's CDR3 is CASSIGGGRFTGELFF. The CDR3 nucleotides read TGTGCCAGTAGTATAGGTGGCGGGCGATTCACCGGGGAGCTGTTTTTT.

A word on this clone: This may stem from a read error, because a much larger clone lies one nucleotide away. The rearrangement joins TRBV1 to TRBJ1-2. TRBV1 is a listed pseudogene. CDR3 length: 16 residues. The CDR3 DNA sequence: TGCACCGGCAGCCAAGATAGGGCAGCTTCTAACTATGGCTACACCTTC. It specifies CTGSQDRAASNYGYTF.

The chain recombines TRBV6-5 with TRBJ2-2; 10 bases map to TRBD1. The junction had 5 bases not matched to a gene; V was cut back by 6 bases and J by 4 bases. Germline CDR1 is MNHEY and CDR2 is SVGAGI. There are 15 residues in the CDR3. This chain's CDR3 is CASRSGTGVTGELFF. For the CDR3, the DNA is TGTGCCAGCAGATCCGGGACAGGGGTCACCGGGGAGCTGTTTTTT.

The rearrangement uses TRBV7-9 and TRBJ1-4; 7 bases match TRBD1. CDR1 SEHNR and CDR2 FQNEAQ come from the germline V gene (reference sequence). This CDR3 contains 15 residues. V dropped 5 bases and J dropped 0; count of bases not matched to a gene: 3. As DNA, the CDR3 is TGTGCCAGCAGCCGTGACAGGGCAACTAATGAAAAACTGTTTTTT. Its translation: CASSRDRATNEKLFF.

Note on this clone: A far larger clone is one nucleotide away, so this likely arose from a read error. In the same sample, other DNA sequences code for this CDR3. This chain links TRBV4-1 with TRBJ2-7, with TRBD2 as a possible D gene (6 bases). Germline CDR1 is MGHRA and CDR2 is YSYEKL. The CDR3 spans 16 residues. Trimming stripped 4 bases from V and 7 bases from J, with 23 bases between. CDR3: CASSPKSWRAAYEQYF. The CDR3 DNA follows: TGCGCCAGCAGCCCCAAGTCATGGAGGGCAGCGTATGAGCAGTACTTC.

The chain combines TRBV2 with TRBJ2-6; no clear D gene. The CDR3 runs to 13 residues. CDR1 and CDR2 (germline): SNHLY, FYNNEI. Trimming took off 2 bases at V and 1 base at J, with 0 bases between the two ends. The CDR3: CASSESGANVLTF. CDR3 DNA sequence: TGTGCCAGCAGTGAATCTGGGGCCAACGTCCTGACTTTC.

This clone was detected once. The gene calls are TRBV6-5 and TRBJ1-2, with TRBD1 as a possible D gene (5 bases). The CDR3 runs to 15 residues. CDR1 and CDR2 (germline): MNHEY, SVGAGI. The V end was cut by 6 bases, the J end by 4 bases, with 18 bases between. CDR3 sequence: CASRKTAGSSYGYTF. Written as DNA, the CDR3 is TGTGCCAGCAGGAAGACAGCCGGTTCCTCCTATGGCTACACCTTC.

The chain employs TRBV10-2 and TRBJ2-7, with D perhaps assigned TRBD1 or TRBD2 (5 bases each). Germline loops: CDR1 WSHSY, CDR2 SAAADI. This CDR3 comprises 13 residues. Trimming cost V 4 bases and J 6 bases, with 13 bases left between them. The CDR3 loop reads CASSVGRGVEQYF. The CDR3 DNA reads TGCGCCAGCAGTGTAGGCCGAGGGGTCGAGCAGTACTTC.

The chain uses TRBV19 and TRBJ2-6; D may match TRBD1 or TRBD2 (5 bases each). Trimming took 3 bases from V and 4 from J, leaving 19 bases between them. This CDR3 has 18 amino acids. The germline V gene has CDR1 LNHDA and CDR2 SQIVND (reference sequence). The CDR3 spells CASSITGAGRTGANVLTF. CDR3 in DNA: TGTGCCAGTAGTATTACAGGAGCAGGGAGAACCGGGGCCAACGTCCTGACTTTC. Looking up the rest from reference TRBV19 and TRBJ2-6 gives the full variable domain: DGGITQSPKYLFRKEGQNVTLSCEQNLNHDAMYWYRQDPGQGLRLIYYSQIVNDFQKGDIAEGYSVSREKKESFPLTVTSAQKNPTAFYLCASSITGAGRTGANVLTFGAGSRLTVL.

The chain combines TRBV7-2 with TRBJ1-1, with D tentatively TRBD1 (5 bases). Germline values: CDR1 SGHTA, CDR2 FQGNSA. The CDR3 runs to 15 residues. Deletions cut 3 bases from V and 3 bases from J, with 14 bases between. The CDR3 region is CASSLSREVHTEAFF. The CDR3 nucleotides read TGTGCCAGCAGCTTGAGCAGGGAAGTTCACACTGAAGCTTTCTTT. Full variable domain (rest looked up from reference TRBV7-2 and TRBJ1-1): GAGVSQSPSNKVTEKGKDVELRCDPISGHTALYWYRQSLGQGLEFLIYFQGNSAPDKSGLPSDRFSAERTGGSVSTLTIQRTQQEDSAVYLCASSLSREVHTEAFFGQGTRLTVV.

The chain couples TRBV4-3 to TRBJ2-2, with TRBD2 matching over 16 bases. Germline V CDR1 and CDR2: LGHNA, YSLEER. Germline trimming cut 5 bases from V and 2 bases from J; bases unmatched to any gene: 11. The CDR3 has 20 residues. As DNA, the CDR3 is TGCGCCAGCAGCACCCTCCCGGGACTAGCGGGAGGGGTAAACACCGGGGAGCTGTTTTTT. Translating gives CASSTLPGLAGGVNTGELFF.

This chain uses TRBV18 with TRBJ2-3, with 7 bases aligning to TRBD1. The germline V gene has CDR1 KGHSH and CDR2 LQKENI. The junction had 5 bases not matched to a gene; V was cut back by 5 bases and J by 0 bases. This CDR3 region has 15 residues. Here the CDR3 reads CASSNRGSSTDTQYF. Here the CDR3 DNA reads TGTGCCAGCTCAAACAGGGGTTCTAGCACAGATACGCAGTATTTT.

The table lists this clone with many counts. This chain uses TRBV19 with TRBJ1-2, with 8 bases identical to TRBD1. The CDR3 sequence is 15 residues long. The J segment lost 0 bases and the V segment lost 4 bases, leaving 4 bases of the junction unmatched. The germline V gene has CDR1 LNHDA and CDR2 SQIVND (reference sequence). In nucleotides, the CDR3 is TGTGCCAGTAGTAGGGGACAGGCAACTAACTATGGCTACACCTTC. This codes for CASSRGQATNYGYTF.

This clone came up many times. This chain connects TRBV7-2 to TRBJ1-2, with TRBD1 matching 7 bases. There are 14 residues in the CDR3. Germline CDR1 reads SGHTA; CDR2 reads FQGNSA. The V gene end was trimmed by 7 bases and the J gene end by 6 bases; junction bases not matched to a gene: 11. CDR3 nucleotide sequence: TGTGCCAGCACCATACAGGGGTCGGAGGATGGCTACACCTTC. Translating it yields CASTIQGSEDGYTF.

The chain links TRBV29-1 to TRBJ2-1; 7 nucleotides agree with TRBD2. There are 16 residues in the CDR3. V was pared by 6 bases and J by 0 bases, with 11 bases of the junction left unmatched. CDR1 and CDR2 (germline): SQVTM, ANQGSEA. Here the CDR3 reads CSVQRSGTSSYNEQFF. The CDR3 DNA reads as TGCAGCGTCCAAAGGAGCGGGACGAGCTCCTACAATGAGCAGTTCTTC.

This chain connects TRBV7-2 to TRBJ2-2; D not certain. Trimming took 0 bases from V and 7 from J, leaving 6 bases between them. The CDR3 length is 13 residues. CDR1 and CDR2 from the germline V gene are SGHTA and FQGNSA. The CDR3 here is CASSLAPDGELFF. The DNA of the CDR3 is TGTGCCAGCAGCTTAGCCCCCGACGGGGAGCTGTTTTTT.

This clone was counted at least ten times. The CDR3 here is CATSRDPLGAETQYF. The CDR3 DNA reads TGTGCCACCAGCAGAGATCCCCTGGGCGCAGAGACCCAGTACTTC. This rearrangement joins TRBV15 to TRBJ2-5; D is unresolved. V lost 0 bases to trimming and J lost 4 bases, with 12 bases between them. Germline values: CDR1 LNHNV, CDR2 YYDKDF (reference sequence). The CDR3 is made up of 15 amino acids.

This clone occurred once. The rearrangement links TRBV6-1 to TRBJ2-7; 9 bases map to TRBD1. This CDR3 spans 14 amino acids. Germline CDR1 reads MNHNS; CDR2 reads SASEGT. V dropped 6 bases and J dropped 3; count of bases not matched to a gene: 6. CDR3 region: CASRKGQGFYEQYF. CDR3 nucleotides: TGTGCCAGCAGAAAGGGACAGGGCTTCTACGAGCAGTACTTC.

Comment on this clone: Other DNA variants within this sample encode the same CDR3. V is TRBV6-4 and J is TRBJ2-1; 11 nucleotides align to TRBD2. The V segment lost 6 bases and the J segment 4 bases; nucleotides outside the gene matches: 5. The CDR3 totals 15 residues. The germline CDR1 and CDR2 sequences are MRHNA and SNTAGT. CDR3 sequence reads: CASSLLAGAYNEQFF. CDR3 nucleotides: TGTGCCAGCAGCTTACTAGCGGGAGCTTACAATGAGCAGTTCTTC.

CDR3 in amino acids: CASSDPSGINEQFF. The CDR3 DNA sequence: TGTGCCAGCAGTGATCCTAGCGGGATCAATGAGCAGTTCTTC. This rearrangement joins TRBV2 to TRBJ2-1, with 9 nucleotides matching TRBD2. Trimming took 3 bases from V and 6 from J; bases not matched to a gene: 3. This CDR3 has 14 amino acids. CDR1 is SNHLY, CDR2 FYNNEI, per germline.

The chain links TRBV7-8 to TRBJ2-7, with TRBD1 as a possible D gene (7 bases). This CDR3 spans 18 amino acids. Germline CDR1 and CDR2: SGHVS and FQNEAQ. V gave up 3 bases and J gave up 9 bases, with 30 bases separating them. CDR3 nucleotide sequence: TGTGCCAGCAGCTTGAGGGGCCAGGGGGTGGCGGGAACGGATCTGCAGTACTTC. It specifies CASSLRGQGVAGTDLQYF. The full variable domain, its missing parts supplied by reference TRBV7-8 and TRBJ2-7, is GAGVSQSPRYKVAKRGQDVALRCDPISGHVSLFWYQQALGQGPEFLTYFQNEAQLDKSGLPSDRFFAERPEGSVSTLKIQRTQQEDSAVYLCASSLRGQGVAGTDLQYFGPGTRLTVT.

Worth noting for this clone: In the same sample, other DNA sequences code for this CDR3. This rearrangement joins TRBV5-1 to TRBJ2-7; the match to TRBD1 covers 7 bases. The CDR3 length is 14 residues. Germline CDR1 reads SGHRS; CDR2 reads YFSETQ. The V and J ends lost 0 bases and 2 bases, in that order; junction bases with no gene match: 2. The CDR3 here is CASSLGQGPYEQYF. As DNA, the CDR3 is TGCGCCAGCAGCTTGGGACAGGGACCCTACGAGCAGTACTTC.

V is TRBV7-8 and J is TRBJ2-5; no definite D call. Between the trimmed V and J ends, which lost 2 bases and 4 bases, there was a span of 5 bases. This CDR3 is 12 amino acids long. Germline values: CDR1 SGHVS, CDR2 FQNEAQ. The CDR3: CASSLFRETQYF. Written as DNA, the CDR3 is TGTGCCAGCAGCTTATTCAGAGAGACCCAGTACTTC.

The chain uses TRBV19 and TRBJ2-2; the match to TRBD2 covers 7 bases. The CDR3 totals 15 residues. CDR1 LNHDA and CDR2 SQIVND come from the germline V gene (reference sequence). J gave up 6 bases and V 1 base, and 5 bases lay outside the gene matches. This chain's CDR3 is CASSIGPTSAGELFF. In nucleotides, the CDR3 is TGTGCCAGTAGTATAGGCCCTACTAGCGCCGGGGAGCTGTTTTTT.

The CDR3 DNA follows: TGCGCCAGCAGCTTGGCGTCTAGCGGATACACCGGGGAGCTGTTTTTT. Protein product: CASSLASSGYTGELFF. J is TRBJ2-2 and V is TRBV5-1; TRBD2 agrees at 7 bases. The V segment lost 0 bases and the J segment 3 bases; nucleotides outside the gene matches: 5. Germline CDR1 is SGHRS and CDR2 is YFSETQ. The CDR3 is 16 amino acids.

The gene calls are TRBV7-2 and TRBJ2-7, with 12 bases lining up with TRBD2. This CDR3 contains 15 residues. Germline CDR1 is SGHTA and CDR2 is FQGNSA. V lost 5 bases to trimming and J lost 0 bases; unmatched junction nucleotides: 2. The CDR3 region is CASSVTSGSSYEQYF. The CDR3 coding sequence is TGTGCCAGCAGCGTGACTAGCGGGAGCTCCTACGAGCAGTACTTC.

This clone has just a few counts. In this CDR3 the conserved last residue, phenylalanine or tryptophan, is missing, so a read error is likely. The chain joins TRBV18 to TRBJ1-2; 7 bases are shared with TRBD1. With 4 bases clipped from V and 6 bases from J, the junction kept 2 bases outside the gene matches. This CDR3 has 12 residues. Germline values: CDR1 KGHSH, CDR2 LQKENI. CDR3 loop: CASSRDRDGYTL. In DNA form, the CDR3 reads TGTGCCAGCTCACGAGACAGGGATGGCTACACCCTC.

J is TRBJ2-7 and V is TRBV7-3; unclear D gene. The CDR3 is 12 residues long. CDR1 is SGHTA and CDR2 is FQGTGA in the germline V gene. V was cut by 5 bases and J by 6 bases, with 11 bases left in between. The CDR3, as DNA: TGTGCCAGCAGCCCGTCCTGGGGCGAGCAGTACTTC. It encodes CASSPSWGEQYF.

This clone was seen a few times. CDR3 amino acids: CASSLTGANNEQFF. CDR3 DNA: TGTGCCAGCAGCTTGACAGGGGCCAACAATGAGCAGTTCTTC. V gene TRBV7-3 combines with J gene TRBJ2-1, with 8 bases lining up with TRBD1. V lost 3 bases to trimming and J lost 5 bases; unmatched junction nucleotides: 3. Germline V gene sequence: CDR1 SGHTA, CDR2 FQGTGA. This CDR3 is 14 amino acids long.

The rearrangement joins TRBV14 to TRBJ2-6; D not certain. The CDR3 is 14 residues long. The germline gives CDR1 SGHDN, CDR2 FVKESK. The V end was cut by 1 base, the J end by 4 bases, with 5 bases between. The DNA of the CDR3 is TGTGCCAGCAGCCAAGGGCGGGGGGCCAACGTCCTGACTTTC. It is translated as CASSQGRGANVLTF.